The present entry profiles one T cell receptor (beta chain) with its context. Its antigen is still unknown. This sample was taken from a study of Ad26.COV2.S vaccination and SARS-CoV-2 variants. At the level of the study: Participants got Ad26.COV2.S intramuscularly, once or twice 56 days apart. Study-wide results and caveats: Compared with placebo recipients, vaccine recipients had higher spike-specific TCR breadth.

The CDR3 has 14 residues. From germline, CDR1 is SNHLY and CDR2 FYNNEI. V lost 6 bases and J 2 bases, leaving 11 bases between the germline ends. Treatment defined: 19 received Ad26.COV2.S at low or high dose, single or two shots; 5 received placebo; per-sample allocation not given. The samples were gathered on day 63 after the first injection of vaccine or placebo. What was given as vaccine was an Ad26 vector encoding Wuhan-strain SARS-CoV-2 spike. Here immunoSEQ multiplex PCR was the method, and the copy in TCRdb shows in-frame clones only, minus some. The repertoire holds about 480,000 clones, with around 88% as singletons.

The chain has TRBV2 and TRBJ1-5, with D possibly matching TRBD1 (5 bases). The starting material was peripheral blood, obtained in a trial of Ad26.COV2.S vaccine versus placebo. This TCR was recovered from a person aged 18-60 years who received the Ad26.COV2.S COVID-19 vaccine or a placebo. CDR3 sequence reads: CASSEGYGNQPQHF. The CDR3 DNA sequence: TGTGCCAGCAGCGAGGGGTATGGCAATCAGCCCCAGCATTTT.